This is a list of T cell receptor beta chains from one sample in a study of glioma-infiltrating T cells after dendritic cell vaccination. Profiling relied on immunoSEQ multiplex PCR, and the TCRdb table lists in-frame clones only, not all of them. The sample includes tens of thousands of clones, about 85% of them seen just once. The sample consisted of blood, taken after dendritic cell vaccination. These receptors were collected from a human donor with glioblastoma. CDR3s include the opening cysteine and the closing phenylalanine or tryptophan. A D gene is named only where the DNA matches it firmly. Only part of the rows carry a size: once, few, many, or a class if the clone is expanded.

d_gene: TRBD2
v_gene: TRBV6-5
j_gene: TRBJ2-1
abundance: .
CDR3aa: CASSYRDYHVGEQFF
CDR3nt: TGTGCCAGCAGTTACAGGGACTACCACGTCGGTGAGCAGTTCTTC

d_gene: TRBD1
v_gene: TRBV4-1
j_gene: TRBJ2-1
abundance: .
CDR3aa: CASSLGQSSYNEQFF
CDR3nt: TGCGCCAGCAGCCTGGGACAGAGCTCCTACAATGAGCAGTTCTTC

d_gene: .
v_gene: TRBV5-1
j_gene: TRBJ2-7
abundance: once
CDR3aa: CASSRRGNEQYF
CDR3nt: TGCGCCAGCAGCCGACGCGGGAACGAGCAGTACTTC

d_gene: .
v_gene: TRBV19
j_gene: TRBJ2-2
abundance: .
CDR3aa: CASTQSTNTGELFF
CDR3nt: TGTGCCAGTACACAGAGTACGAACACCGGGGAGCTGTTTTTT

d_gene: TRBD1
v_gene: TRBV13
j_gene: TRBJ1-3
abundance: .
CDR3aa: CASYNRGPTSGNTIYF
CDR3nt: TGTGCCAGCTATAACAGGGGCCCAACCTCTGGAAACACCATATATTTT

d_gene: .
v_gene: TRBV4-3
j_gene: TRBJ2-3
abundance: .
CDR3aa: CASSQGHRATDTQYF
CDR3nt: TGCGCCAGCAGCCAAGGTCACAGGGCAACAGATACGCAGTATTTT

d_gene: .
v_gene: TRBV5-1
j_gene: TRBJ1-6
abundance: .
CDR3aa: CASSLDGPNNNSPLHF
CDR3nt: TGCGCCAGCAGCTTGGACGGTCCGAATAATAATTCACCCCTCCACTTT

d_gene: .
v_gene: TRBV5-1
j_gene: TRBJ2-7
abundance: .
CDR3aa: CASSQTGTYEQYF
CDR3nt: TGCGCCAGCAGCCAGACAGGTACCTACGAGCAGTACTTC

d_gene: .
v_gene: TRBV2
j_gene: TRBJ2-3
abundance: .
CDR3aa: CASRPFLATDTQYF
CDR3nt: TGTGCCAGCAGGCCCTTTCTAGCGACAGATACGCAGTATTTT

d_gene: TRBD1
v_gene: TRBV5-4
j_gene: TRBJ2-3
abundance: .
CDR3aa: CASSYRQGPGDTQYF
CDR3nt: TGTGCCAGCAGCTATAGACAGGGGCCGGGAGATACGCAGTATTTT

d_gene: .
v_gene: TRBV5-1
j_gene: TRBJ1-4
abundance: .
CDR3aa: CASSFGSATNEKLFF
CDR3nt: TGCGCCAGCAGCTTTGGCTCTGCAACTAATGAAAAACTGTTTTTT

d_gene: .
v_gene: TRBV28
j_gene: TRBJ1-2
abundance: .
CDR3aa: CASSWGDGGYGYTF
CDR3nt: TGTGCCAGCTCCTGGGGAGACGGTGGGTATGGCTACACCTTC

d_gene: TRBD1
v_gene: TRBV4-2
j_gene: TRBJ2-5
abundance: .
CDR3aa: CASSQVGTAEETQYF
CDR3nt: TGTGCCAGCAGCCAAGTGGGGACAGCGGAAGAGACCCAGTACTTC

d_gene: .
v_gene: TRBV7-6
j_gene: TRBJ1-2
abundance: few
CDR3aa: CASSEQGPNYGYTF
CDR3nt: TGTGCCAGCAGTGAACAGGGCCCTAACTATGGCTACACCTTC

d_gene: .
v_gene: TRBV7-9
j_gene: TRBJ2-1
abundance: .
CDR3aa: CASRTGTEQFF
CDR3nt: TGTGCCAGCAGGACCGGGACAGAGCAGTTCTTC

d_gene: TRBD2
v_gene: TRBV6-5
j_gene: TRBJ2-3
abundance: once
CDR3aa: CASSYSGSAGDTQYF
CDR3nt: TGTGCCAGCAGTTACAGCGGGAGCGCAGGAGATACGCAGTATTTT

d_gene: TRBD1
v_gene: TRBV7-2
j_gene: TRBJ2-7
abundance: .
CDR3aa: CASSRGGTGGHEQYF
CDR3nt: TGTGCCAGCAGCCGGGGGGGGACAGGGGGCCACGAGCAGTACTTC

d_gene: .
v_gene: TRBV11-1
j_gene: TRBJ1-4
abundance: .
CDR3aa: CASSPWTVPREKLFF
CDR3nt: TGTGCCAGCAGCCCCTGGACAGTTCCGAGGGAAAAACTGTTTTTT

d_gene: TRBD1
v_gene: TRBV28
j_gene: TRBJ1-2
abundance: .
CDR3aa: CASRPGTGGRRNYGYTF
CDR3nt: TGTGCCAGCAGGCCCGGGACAGGGGGCAGGAGGAACTATGGCTACACCTTC

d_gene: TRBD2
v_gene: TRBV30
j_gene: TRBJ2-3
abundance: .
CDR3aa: CAWSVSAGPRDTQYF
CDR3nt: TGTGCCTGGAGTGTATCAGCGGGGCCACGAGATACGCAGTATTTT

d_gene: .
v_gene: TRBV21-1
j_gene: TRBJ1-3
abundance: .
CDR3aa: CASSKRNQVTIYF
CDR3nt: TGTGCCAGCAGCAAAAGGAACCAGGTTACCATATATTTT

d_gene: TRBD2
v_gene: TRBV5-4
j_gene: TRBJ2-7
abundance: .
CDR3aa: CASWSGLAGGHEQYF
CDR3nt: TGTGCCAGCTGGTCAGGGCTAGCGGGGGGCCACGAGCAGTACTTC

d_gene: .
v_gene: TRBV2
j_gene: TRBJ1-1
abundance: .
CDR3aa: CASSAPNTEAFF
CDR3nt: TGTGCCAGCAGTGCTCCGAACACTGAAGCTTTCTTT

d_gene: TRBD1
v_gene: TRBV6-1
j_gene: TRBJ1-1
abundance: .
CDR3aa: CASRDRGSMNTEAFF
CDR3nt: TGTGCCAGCAGAGACAGGGGGAGTATGAACACTGAAGCTTTCTTT

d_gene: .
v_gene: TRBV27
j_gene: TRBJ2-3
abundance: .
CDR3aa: CASSWGRQYPQYF
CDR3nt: TGTGCCAGCAGTTGGGGCCGACAGTATCCGCAGTATTTT

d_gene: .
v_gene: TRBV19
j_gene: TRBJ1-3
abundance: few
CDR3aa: CASRGREKGWISGNTIYF
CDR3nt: TGTGCCAGTAGGGGCAGGGAAAAGGGTTGGATCTCTGGAAACACCATATATTTT

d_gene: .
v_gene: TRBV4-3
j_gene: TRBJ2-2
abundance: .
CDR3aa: CASSHPGADAGELFF
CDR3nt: TGCGCCAGCAGCCACCCTGGGGCGGACGCCGGGGAGCTGTTTTTT

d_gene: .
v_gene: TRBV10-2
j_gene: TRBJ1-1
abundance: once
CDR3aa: CASSERARGEAFF
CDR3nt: TGCGCCAGCAGTGAGAGGGCGCGGGGTGAAGCTTTCTTT

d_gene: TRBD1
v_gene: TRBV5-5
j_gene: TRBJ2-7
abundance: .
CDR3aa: CASQGQGYEQYF
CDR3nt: TGTGCCAGCCAAGGACAGGGCTACGAGCAGTACTTC

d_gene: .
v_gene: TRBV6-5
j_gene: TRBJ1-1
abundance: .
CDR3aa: CASSYSLGVRTEAFF
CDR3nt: TGTGCCAGCAGTTACTCGTTAGGGGTTCGAACTGAAGCTTTCTTT

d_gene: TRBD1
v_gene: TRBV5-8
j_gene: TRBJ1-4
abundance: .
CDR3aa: CASSSFGQGTTNEKLFF
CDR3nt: TGTGCCAGCAGCTCGTTCGGACAGGGGACAACTAATGAAAAACTGTTTTTT

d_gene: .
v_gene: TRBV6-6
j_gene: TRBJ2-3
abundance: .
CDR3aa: CASSPEGAPDTQYF
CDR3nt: TGTGCCAGCAGTCCGGAGGGGGCCCCAGATACGCAGTATTTT

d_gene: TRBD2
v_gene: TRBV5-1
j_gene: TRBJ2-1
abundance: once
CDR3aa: CASSTRLAHNEQFF
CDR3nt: TGCGCCAGCAGCACGCGACTAGCACACAATGAGCAGTTCTTC

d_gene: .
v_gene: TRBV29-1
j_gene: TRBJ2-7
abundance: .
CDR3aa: CSVAPAGILPYEQYF
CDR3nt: TGCAGCGTCGCCCCGGCGGGGATTCTACCCTACGAGCAGTACTTC

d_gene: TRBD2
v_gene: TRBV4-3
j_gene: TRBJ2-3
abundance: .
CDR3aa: CASSYGLAGSTDTQYF
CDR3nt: TGCGCCAGCAGCTATGGACTAGCGGGTAGCACAGATACGCAGTATTTT

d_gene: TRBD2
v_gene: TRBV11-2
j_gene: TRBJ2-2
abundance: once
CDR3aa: CASSLGTSGGRNTGELFF
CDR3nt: TGTGCCAGCAGCTTAGGGACTAGCGGGGGGCGGAACACCGGGGAGCTGTTTTTT

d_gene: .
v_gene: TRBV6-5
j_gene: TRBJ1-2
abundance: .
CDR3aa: CASRSRVEGSGYTF
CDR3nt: TGTGCCAGCAGATCTAGAGTAGAGGGCTCTGGCTACACCTTC

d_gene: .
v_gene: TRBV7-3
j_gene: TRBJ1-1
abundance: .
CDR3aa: CASSVTESTEAFF
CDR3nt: TGTGCCAGCAGCGTCACAGAATCTACTGAAGCTTTCTTT

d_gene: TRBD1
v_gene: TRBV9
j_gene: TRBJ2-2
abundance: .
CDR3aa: CASSVATGTANTGELFF
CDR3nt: TGTGCCAGCAGCGTAGCTACAGGGACAGCGAACACCGGGGAGCTGTTTTTT

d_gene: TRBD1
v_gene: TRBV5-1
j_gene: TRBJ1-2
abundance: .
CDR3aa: CASSLNRGDYGYTF
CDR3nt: TGCGCCAGCTCGTTGAACAGGGGGGACTATGGCTACACCTTC

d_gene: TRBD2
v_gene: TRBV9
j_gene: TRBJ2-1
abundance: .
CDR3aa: CASSPRGPSGAYNEQFF
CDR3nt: TGTGCCAGCAGCCCCCGAGGGCCCAGCGGGGCCTACAATGAGCAGTTCTTC

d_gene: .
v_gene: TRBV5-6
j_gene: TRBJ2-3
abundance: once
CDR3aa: CASSTSTGTQYF
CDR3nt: TGTGCCAGCAGCACGTCGACAGGCACGCAGTATTTT

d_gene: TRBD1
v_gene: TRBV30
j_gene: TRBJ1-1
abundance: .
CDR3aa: CAWQNPGQGYGTEAFF
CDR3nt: TGTGCCTGGCAGAACCCGGGACAGGGTTATGGCACTGAAGCTTTCTTT

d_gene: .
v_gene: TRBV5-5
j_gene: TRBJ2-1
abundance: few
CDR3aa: CASRRESSYNEQFF
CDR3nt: TGTGCGAGCCGAAGAGAGAGCTCCTACAATGAGCAGTTCTTC

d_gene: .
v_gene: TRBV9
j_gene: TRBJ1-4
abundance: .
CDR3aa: CASSPRPNEKLFF
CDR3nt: TGTGCCAGCAGCCCTAGACCTAATGAAAAACTGTTTTTT

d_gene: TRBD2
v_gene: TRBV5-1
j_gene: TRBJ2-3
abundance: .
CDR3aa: CASSALGLAVSTDTQYF
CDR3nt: TGCGCCAGCAGCGCCCTGGGGCTAGCGGTTAGCACAGATACGCAGTATTTT

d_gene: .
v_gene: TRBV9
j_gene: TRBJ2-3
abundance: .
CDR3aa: CASSYRASTGDTQYF
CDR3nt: TGTGCCAGCAGCTACCGGGCTAGTACAGGGGATACGCAGTATTTT

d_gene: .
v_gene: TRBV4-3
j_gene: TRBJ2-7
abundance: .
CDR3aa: CASSQDNGGYEQYF
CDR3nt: TGCGCCAGCAGCCAAGATAACGGGGGCTACGAGCAGTACTTC

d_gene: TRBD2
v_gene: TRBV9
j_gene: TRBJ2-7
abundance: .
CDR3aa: CASSLLAGGPYEQYF
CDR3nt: TGTGCCAGCAGCCTCCTAGCGGGGGGGCCCTACGAGCAGTACTTC

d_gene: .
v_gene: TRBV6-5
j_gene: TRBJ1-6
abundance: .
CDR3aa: CASSYNKNSPLHF
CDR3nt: TGTGCCAGCAGTTATAACAAAAATTCACCCCTCCACTTT